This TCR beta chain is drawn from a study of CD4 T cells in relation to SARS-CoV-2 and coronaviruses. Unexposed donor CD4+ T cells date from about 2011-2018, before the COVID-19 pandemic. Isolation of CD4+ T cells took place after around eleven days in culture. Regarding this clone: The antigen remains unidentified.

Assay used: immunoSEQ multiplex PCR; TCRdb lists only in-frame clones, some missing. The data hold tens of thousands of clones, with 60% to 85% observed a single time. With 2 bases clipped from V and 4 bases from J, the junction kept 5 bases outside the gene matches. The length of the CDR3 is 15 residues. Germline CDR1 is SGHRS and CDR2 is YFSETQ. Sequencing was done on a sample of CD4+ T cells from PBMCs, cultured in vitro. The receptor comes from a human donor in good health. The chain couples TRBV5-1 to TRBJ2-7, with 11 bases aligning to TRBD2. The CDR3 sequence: CASSLTTSGVYEQYF. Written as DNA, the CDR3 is TGCGCCAGCAGCTTAACGACTAGCGGGGTGTACGAGCAGTACTTC.